Listed below are T cell receptor beta chains from one sample, sequenced in a study of blood T cell repertoires in COVID-19. Libraries were prepared by immunoSEQ multiplex PCR; TCRdb keeps only in-frame clonotypes and omits some of them. This table has more than 95,000 clones, around four fifths appearing once. Input material: peripheral blood. These receptors were taken from a man at least 80 years old with active or convalescent COVID-19. Both conserved end residues are part of each CDR3. The D gene is left open where the match is weak. A clone size is listed for some rows: how often the clone was seen (once, few, many), or a class if it is expanded.

clone_size j_call d_call v_call cdr3_nt cdr3_aa
NA TRBJ1-5 NA TRBV6-1 TGTGCCAGCAGTGATTCCGAGGGTGGCAATCAGCCCCAGCATTTT CASSDSEGGNQPQHF
NA TRBJ1-5 NA TRBV27 TGTGCCAGCAGAGTTTGGGCAAGTAGCAATCAGCCCCAGCATTTT CASRVWASSNQPQHF
NA TRBJ2-7 NA TRBV24-1 TGTGCCACCAGTGATAAGGGGGACCCCTCCTACGAGCAGTACTTC CATSDKGDPSYEQYF
NA TRBJ1-3 NA TRBV5-1 TGCGCCAGCAGCACGACCACCGGGGGAAGCTCTGGAAACACCATATATTTT CASSTTTGGSSGNTIYF
NA TRBJ1-2 NA TRBV6-5 TGTGCCAGCAGGACGACAGACTATGGCTACACCTTC CASRTTDYGYTF
NA TRBJ2-7 NA TRBV7-2 TGTGCCAGCAGCTTAGGGCCATCGACGACTCAGTACTTC CASSLGPSTTQYF
NA TRBJ1-3 TRBD1 TRBV5-1 TGCGCCAGCAGCTTAACAGGGGACACCATATATTTT CASSLTGDTIYF
NA TRBJ1-1 NA TRBV10-3 TGTGCCATCAGTGAGGCGATTGGTGACACTGAAGCTTTCTTT CAISEAIGDTEAFF
NA TRBJ2-3 NA TRBV7-3 TGTGCCAGCAGCAGCCATCGCACAGATACGCAGTATTTT CASSSHRTDTQYF
NA TRBJ2-7 NA TRBV29-1 TGCAGCGTTGTTGTAGGGGCCTCTACAAACTCCTACGAGCAGTACTTC CSVVVGASTNSYEQYF
NA TRBJ2-1 NA TRBV4-3 TGCGCCAGCAGTCAGAGCGCCGTCCCGAGCTCCTACAATGAGCAGTTCTTC CASSQSAVPSSYNEQFF
few TRBJ1-3 NA TRBV9 TGTGCCAGCAGCGATAGAGTCGGAAACACCATATATTTT CASSDRVGNTIYF
NA TRBJ1-1 NA TRBV2 TGTGCCAGCAGGACACGGGAGAACACTGAAGCTTTCTTT CASRTRENTEAFF
NA TRBJ2-5 NA TRBV28 TGTGCCAGCTGGGGGCAACAAGAGACCCAGTACTTC CASWGQQETQYF
NA TRBJ1-2 TRBD1 TRBV12-3/TRBV12-4 TGTGCCAGCACCGCACAGGGGGCGGATGGCTACACCTTC CASTAQGADGYTF
once TRBJ1-5 TRBD1 TRBV6-2/TRBV6-3 TGTGCCAGCAGCTTGACAGGGCCCGGTGGGCCCCAGCATTTT CASSLTGPGGPQHF
NA TRBJ1-1 NA TRBV19 TGTGCCAGTAGGGGGACTTTGGTGAATGAAGCTTTCTTT CASRGTLVNEAFF
NA TRBJ1-4 NA TRBV2 TGTGCCAGCGCCAGGGTGAATGAAAAACTGTTTTTT CASARVNEKLFF
once TRBJ1-4 NA TRBV5-1 TGCGCCAGCAGCTTAATCGGCGGGGGTGTGGAAAAACTGTTTTTT CASSLIGGGVEKLFF
NA TRBJ1-4 TRBD1 TRBV27 TGTGCCAGCAGGAAAGGACAGGGAACTAATGAAAAACTGTTTTTT CASRKGQGTNEKLFF
NA TRBJ2-3 NA TRBV25-1 TGTGCCAGCAGTGAGCGAGAGTTCACAGATACGCAGTATTTT CASSEREFTDTQYF
NA TRBJ2-2 TRBD1 TRBV3-1/TRBV3-2 TGTGCCAGCAGCCAAGTAGGAGAGGACAGGGGGACCGGGGAGCTGTTTTTT CASSQVGEDRGTGELFF
NA TRBJ2-3 TRBD2 TRBV5-1 TGCGCCAGCAGCTCCGTAGCGGGGGCCCCCGGAGATACGCAGTATTTT CASSSVAGAPGDTQYF
NA TRBJ2-1 TRBD2 TRBV6-5 TGTGCCAGCAGTTACCACCCTCCCCGGGGGGTCGTGTTCTTC CASSYHPPRGVVFF
NA TRBJ2-3 TRBD2 TRBV28 TGTGCCAGCAGTCCGGGACTAGCGGGAGATACGCAGTATTTT CASSPGLAGDTQYF
NA TRBJ2-2 TRBD1 TRBV19 TGTGCCAGTAGTAGGGCAGGGGGTTACACCGGGGAGCTGTTTTTT CASSRAGGYTGELFF
NA TRBJ1-5 NA TRBV5-1 TGCGCCAGCAGCTTGGAGACAGATCAGCCCCAGCATTTT CASSLETDQPQHF
NA TRBJ1-1 NA TRBV7-9 TGTGCCAGCAGCTTAGGAGATGGGGCTTGGGGGCACACTGAAGCTTTCTTT CASSLGDGAWGHTEAFF
NA TRBJ2-7 NA TRBV2 TGTGCCAGCAGTTCAGGACAGACCTGGGGCTACGAGCAGTACTTC CASSSGQTWGYEQYF
NA TRBJ1-5 NA TRBV6-1 TGTGCCAGCAGTGAAGTATCCAGTCAGCCCCAGCATTTT CASSEVSSQPQHF
NA TRBJ2-7 NA TRBV12-3/TRBV12-4 TGTGCCAGCAGTTACTCCCTTTCGGGAGAGCAGTACTTC CASSYSLSGEQYF
NA TRBJ1-1 NA TRBV30 TGTGCCTGGGGGGCTAACACTGAAGCTTTCTTT CAWGANTEAFF
NA TRBJ2-5 NA TRBV12-3/TRBV12-4 TGTGCCAGCAGTTTTCGGTATTCCCAGTACTTC CASSFRYSQYF
NA TRBJ2-2 TRBD1 TRBV19 TGTGCCAGCGCTACAGGGGGGAACACCGGGGAGCTGTTTTTT CASATGGNTGELFF
NA TRBJ1-1 NA TRBV29-1 TGCAGCGCGGAAAGGGGGGGAGTCATGAACACTGAAGCTTTCTTT CSAERGGVMNTEAFF
NA TRBJ2-7 TRBD1 TRBV2 TGTGCCAGCAGCCGACAGGGGGGTCAGTACGAGCAGTACTTC CASSRQGGQYEQYF
once TRBJ2-7 NA TRBV4-2 TGTGCCAGCAGCCAAGGCCTACACAGGGAGCAGTACTTC CASSQGLHREQYF
NA TRBJ1-5 NA TRBV11-2 TGTGCCAGCAGCCAACAGGGAAGGGGCAATCAGCCCCAGCATTTT CASSQQGRGNQPQHF
NA TRBJ2-3 TRBD2 TRBV2 TGTGCCAGCCGTAGCGGGGGGGCCGGCACAGATACGCAGTATTTT CASRSGGAGTDTQYF
once TRBJ2-3 NA TRBV11-2 TGTGCCAGCAGCTCTGGGGTAAATCAAGCGGCAGATACGCAGTATTTT CASSSGVNQAADTQYF
NA TRBJ2-5 NA TRBV28 TGTGCCAGCAGTATCACAGGGATTCAAGAGACCCAGTACTTC CASSITGIQETQYF
once TRBJ1-2 NA TRBV19 TGTGCCAGTAGTATCAAGGAGTTGGAGTCGGGTGGCTACACCTTC CASSIKELESGGYTF